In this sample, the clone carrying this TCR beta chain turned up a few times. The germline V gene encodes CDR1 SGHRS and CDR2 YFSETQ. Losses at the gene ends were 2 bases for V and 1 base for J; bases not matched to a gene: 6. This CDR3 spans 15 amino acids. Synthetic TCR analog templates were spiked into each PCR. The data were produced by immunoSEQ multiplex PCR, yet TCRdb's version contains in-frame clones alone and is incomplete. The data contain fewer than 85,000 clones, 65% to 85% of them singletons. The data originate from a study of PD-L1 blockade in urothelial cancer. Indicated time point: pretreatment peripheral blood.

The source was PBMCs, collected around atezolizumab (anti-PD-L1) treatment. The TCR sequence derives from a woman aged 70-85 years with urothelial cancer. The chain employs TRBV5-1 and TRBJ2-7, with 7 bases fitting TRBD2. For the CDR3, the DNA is TGCGCCAGCAGCTTAAGCGGGGCACATTCCTACGAGCAGTACTTC. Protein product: CASSLSGAHSYEQYF.